The clone carrying this T cell receptor (beta chain) showed up just once. This sample was taken from a study of CD8+CD57+ T cells in acquired aplastic anemia. Study context: Sorted cells (CD4+ and CD8+) yielded DNA amounts that averaged 3.2 ug.

For sequencing, patients were chosen who had shown expansion of CD8+CD57+ cells by flow cytometry. The template for TCR beta VDJ and CDR3 sequence profiling was genomic DNA. In TCRdb, the reads were re-called with MiXCR into one record per CDR3 protein. The sample records roughly 93,000 distinct CDR3 sequences, roughly 70% being singletons. Sequenced input: sorted CD4+, CD8+, or CD8+CD57+ T cells (not recorded which) from PBMCs. The clonotype originates from a human donor with aplastic anemia.

CDR3 amino acids: CASSEAAGTNGYTF. For the CDR3, the DNA is TGTGCCAGCAGTGAAGCCGCAGGGACCAACGGCTACACCTTC. The chain joins TRBV2 to TRBJ1-2; tentative D call: TRBD1 (5 bases). The V gene lost 0 bases and the J gene lost 8 bases, with 13 bases spanning the gap. The CDR3 consists of 14 residues. Per germline, CDR1 SNHLY and CDR2 FYNNEI.